This T cell receptor (beta chain) is drawn from a study of regulatory T cells in long-lasting Graves disease. Findings and caveats of the study: It was possible that the small sample size reduced accuracy.

A word on this clonotype: Its cognate antigen is unknown. Its ends do not fully match the called genes, so a read error is possible.

Described time point: newly diagnosed GD, antithyroid drugs for less than 3 months. RNA extracted from PBMCs served as the sequencing template. Patients came through an endocrinology department, and that department was in Xi'an, China. Through Arm-PCR of CDR3 regions and iRepertoire HTBI primers, TCR beta libraries were built. A single record per CDR3 protein comes from TCRdb applying MiXCR to the multiplex PCR reads. The sample lists roughly 560,000 distinct CDR3 sequences, 12% occurring once. The CDR3 totals 15 residues. Germline assignment: CDR1 SQVTM and CDR2 ANQGSEA. The sample was also linked to a second study, of T cells in Graves' hyperthyroidism and ophthalmopathy. That work adds: Most expanded thyroid clonotypes above 0.001 also appeared in blood.

The sample in question was peripheral blood mononuclear cells (PBMCs), obtained at new diagnosis, from a patient treated with antithyroid drugs. This chain links TRBV29-1 with TRBJ2-1; TRBD2 matches at 9 bases. The receptor was derived from a woman between 25 and 40 years old with Graves disease. DNA of the CDR3: TGCAGCGTCGGAGGAGCGGGAGGCCATTACAGTGAGCAGTTCTTC. It translates to CSVGGAGGHYSEQFF.